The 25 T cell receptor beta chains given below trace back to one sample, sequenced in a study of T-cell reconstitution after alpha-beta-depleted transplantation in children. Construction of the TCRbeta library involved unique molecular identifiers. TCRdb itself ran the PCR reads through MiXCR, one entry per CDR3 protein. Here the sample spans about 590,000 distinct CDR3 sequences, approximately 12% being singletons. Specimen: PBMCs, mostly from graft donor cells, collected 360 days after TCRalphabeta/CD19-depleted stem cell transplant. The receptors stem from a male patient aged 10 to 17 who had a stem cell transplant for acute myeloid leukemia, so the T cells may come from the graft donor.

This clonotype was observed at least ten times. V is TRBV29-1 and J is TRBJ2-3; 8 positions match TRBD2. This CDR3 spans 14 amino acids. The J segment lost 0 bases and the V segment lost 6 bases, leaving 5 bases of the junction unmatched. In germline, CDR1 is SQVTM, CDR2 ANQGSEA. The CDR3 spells CSVGTRFSTDTQYF. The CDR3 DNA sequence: TGCAGCGTCGGGACTAGGTTTAGCACAGATACGCAGTATTTT.

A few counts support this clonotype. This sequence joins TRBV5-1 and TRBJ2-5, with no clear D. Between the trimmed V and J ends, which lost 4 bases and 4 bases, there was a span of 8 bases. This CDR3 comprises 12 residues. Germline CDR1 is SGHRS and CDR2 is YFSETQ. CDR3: CASSEARETQYF. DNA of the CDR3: TGCGCCAGCAGCGAAGCCAGAGAGACCCAGTACTTC. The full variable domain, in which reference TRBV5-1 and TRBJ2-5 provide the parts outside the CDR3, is KAGVTQTPRYLIKTRGQQVTLSCSPISGHRSVSWYQQTPGQGLQFLFEYFSETQRNKGNFPGRFSGRQFSNSRSEMNVSTLELGDSALYLCASSEARETQYFGPGTRLLVL.

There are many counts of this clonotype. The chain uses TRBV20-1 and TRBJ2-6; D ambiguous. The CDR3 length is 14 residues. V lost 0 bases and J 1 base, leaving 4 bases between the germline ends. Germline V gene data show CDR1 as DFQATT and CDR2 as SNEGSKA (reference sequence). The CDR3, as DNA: TGCAGTGCTAGAGAGGCATCTGGGGCCAACGTCCTGACTTTC. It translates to CSAREASGANVLTF.

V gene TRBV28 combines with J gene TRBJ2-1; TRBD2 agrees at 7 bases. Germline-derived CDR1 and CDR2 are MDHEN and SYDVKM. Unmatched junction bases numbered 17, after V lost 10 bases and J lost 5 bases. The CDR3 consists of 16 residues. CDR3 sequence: CATSWYGLGVNNEQFF. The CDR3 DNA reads TGTGCCACCTCCTGGTATGGACTAGGAGTTAACAATGAGCAGTTCTTC.

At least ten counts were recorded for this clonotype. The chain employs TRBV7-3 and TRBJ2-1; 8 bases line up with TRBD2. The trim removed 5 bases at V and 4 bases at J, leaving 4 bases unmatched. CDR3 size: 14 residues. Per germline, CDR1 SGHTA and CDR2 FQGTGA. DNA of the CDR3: TGTGCCAGCAGCCGGACTAGCCTTTACAATGAGCAGTTCTTC. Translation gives CASSRTSLYNEQFF. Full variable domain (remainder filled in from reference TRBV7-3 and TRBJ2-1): GAGVSQTPSNKVTEKGKYVELRCDPISGHTALYWYRQSLGQGPEFLIYFQGTGAADDSGLPNDRFFAVRPEGSVSTLKIQRTERGDSAVYLCASSRTSLYNEQFFGPGTRLTVL.

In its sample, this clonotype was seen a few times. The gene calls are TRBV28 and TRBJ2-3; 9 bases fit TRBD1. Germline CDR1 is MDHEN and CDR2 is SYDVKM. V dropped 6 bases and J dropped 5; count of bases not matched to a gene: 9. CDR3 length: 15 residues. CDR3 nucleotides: TGTGCCAGCAGATCACCCGGACAGGGGATAGATACGCAGTATTTT. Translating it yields CASRSPGQGIDTQYF.

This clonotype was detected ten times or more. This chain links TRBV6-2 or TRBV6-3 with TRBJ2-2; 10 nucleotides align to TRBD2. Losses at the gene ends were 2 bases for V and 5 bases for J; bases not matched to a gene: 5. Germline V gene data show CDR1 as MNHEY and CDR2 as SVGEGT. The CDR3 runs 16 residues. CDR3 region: CASSYLGLAETGELFF. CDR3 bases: TGTGCCAGCAGTTACCTCGGACTAGCGGAGACCGGGGAGCTGTTTTTT.

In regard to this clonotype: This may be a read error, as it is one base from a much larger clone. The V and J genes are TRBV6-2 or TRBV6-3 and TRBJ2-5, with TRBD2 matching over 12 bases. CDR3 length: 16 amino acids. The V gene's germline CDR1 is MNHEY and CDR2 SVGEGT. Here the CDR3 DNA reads TGTGCCAGCAGTTACGCAGGACTAGCGGGACGAGAGACCCAGTGCTTC. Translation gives CASSYAGLAGRETQCF.

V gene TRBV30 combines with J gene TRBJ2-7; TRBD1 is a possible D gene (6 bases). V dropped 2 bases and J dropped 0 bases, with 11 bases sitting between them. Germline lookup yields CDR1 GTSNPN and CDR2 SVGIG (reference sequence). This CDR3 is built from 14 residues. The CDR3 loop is CAWSMVGASYEQYF. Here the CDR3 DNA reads TGTGCCTGGAGTATGGTGGGGGCCTCCTACGAGCAGTACTTC.

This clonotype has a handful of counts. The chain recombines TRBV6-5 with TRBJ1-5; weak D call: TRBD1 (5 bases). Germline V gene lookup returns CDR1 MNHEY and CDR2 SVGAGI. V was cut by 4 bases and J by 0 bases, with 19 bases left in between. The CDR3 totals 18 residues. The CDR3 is CASSLNLQAIYSNQPQHF. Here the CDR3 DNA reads TGTGCCAGCAGTTTGAACCTACAGGCAATTTATAGCAATCAGCCCCAGCATTTT.

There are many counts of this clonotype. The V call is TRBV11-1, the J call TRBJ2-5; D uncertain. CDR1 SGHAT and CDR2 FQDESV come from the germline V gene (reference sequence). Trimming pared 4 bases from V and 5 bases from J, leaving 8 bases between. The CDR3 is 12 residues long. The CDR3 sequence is CASSSMGETQYF. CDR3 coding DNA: TGTGCCAGCAGCTCCATGGGCGAGACCCAGTACTTC.

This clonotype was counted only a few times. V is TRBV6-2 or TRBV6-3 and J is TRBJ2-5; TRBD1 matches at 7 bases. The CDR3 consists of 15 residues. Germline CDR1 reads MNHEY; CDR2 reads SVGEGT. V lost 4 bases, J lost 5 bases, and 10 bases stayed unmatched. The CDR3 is CASSSRGRGRETQYF. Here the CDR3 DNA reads TGTGCCAGCAGTTCAAGGGGGCGCGGACGGGAGACCCAGTACTTC.

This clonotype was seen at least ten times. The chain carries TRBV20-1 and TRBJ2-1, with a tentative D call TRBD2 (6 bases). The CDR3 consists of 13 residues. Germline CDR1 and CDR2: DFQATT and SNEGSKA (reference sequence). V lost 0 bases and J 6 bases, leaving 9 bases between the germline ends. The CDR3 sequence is CSARDGRTNEQFF. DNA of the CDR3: TGCAGTGCTAGAGACGGGAGAACCAATGAGCAGTTCTTC.

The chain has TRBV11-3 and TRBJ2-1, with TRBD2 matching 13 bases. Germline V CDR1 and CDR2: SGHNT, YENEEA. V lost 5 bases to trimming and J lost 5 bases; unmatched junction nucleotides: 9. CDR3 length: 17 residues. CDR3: CASSPGLAGWGHNEQFF. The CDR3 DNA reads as TGTGCCAGCAGCCCGGGACTAGCGGGGTGGGGTCACAATGAGCAGTTCTTC.

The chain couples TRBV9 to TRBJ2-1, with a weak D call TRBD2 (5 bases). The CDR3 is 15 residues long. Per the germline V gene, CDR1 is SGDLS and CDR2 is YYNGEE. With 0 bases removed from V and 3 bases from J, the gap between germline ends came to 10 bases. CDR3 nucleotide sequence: TGTGCCAGCAGCGTAGGAGGAGGATTCTACAATGAGCAGTTCTTC. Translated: CASSVGGGFYNEQFF.

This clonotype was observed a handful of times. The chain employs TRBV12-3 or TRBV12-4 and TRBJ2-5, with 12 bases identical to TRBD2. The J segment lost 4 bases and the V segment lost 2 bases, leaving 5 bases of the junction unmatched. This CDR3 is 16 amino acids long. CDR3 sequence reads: CASSLWTSGIPETQYF. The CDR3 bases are TGTGCCAGCAGTTTATGGACTAGCGGGATCCCAGAGACCCAGTACTTC.

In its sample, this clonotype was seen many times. This CDR3 reads CASSSEGGWGETQYF. The CDR3 coding sequence is TGTGCCAGCAGCTCGGAGGGGGGCTGGGGAGAGACCCAGTACTTC. This chain uses TRBV7-8 with TRBJ2-5, with D perhaps given as TRBD1 or TRBD2 (6 bases each). Germline V CDR1 and CDR2: SGHVS, FQNEAQ. This CDR3 contains 15 residues. Trimming pared 4 bases from V and 4 bases from J, leaving 16 bases between.

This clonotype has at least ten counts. The CDR3 reads CATSDSGQPLDPNEQFF. The CDR3 nucleotides read TGTGCCACCAGTGATTCCGGACAGCCCCTGGACCCCAATGAGCAGTTCTTC. The chain combines TRBV24-1 with TRBJ2-1, with D perhaps matching TRBD1 (6 bases). The CDR3 totals 17 residues. Per germline, CDR1 KGHDR and CDR2 SFDVKD. V was clipped by 2 bases and J by 6 bases, with 19 bases between them.

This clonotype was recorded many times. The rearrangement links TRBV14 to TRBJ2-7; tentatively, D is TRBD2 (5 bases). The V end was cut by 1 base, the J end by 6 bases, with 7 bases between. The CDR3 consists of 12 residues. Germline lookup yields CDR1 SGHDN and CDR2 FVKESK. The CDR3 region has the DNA TGTGCCAGCAGCCAAGTGGGGAGCGAGCAGTACTTC. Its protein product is CASSQVGSEQYF.

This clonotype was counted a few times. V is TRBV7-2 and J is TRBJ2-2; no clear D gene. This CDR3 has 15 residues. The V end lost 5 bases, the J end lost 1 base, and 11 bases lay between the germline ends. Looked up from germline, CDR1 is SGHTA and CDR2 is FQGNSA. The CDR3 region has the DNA TGTGCCAGCAGCCCCAGTGGCGGGAACACCGGGGAGCTGTTTTTT. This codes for CASSPSGGNTGELFF.

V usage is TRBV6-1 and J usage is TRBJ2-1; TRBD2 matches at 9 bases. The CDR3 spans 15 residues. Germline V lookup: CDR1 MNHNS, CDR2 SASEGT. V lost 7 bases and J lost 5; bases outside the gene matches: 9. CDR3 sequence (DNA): TGTGCCAGCAACCTACTAGCGGGCTTAAACAATGAGCAGTTCTTC. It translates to CASNLLAGLNNEQFF.

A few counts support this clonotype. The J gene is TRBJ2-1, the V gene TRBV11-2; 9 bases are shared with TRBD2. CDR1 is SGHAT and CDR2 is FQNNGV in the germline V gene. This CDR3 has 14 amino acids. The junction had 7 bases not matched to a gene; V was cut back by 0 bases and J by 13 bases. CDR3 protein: CASSLEASGVLQFF. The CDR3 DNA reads TGTGCCAGCAGCTTAGAAGCTAGCGGGGTTCTCCAGTTCTTC.

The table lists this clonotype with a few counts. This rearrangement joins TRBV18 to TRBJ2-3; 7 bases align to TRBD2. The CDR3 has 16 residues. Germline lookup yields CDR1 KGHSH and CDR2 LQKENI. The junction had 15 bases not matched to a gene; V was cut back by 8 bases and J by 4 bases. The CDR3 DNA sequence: TGTGCCAGCGCCCTGTGGGAAGCGGGAAGGTCAGATACGCAGTATTTT. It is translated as CASALWEAGRSDTQYF.

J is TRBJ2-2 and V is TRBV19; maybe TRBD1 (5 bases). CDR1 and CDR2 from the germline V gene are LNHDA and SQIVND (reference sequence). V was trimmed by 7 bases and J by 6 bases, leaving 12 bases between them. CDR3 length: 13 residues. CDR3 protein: CASTVQGAGELFF. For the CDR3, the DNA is TGTGCCAGTACAGTCCAGGGCGCCGGGGAGCTGTTTTTT.

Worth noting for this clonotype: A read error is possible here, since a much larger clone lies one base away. CDR3 in amino acids: CASRSGELFF. The CDR3 DNA follows: TGTGCCAGCAGGTCCGGGGAGCTGTTTTTT. The chain joins TRBV12-3 or TRBV12-4 to TRBJ2-2; no reliable D call. The V end was cut by 6 bases, the J end by 6 bases, with 2 bases between. This CDR3 contains 10 residues.